A selection of T cell receptor beta chains follows, all from one sample in a study of blood T cell repertoires in COVID-19. Measured with immunoSEQ multiplex PCR; TCRdb has only the in-frame clones, and not every one. The sample carries fewer than 500,000 clones, around 91% recorded once. Input material: PBMCs or T cells enriched from blood (not recorded which). These receptor sequences come from a man aged 30-40 years who had recovered from COVID-19. Both conserved end residues are part of each CDR3. The order of the fields is D gene, clone size, V gene, J gene, CDR3 DNA, CDR3 protein. The D gene is left open where the match is weak. The size entry is marked missing in some rows and otherwise reads once, few, many or a size class.

D: TRBD2
size: -
V: TRBV7-2
J: TRBJ2-1
DNA: TGTGCCAGCAGCTTAGCGGGCGGGAGCGGGTACAATGAGCAGTTCTTC
CDR3: CASSLAGGSGYNEQFF

D: -
size: -
V: TRBV7-7
J: TRBJ2-5
DNA: TGTGCCAGCAGCTTAGGGACTGGGGTAGGGGAGACCCAGTACTTC
CDR3: CASSLGTGVGETQYF

D: TRBD2
size: once
V: TRBV5-1
J: TRBJ2-5
DNA: TGCGCCAGCAGCTTGACGGGAGGGGAGACCCAGTACTTC
CDR3: CASSLTGGETQYF

D: TRBD2
size: -
V: TRBV5-8
J: TRBJ2-3
DNA: TGTGCCAGCAGCTTAAATCGGGAGGCCTTAGGGACAGATACGCAGTATTTT
CDR3: CASSLNREALGTDTQYF

D: -
size: -
V: TRBV5-1
J: TRBJ1-3
DNA: TGCGCCAGCAGCGTGGAAGCCTCTGGAAACACCATATATTTT
CDR3: CASSVEASGNTIYF

D: -
size: -
V: TRBV12-5
J: TRBJ2-2
DNA: TGTGCTAGTGGTCCAGAACAGGCGAACACCGGGGAGCTGTTTTTT
CDR3: CASGPEQANTGELFF

D: -
size: few
V: TRBV28
J: TRBJ1-2
DNA: TGTGCCAGCACCATTCAGGGGACAAACTATGGCTACACCTTC
CDR3: CASTIQGTNYGYTF

D: TRBD2
size: -
V: TRBV5-6
J: TRBJ2-7
DNA: TGTGCCAGCAGCATACTAGCGTGGAGCTCCTACGAGCAGTACTTC
CDR3: CASSILAWSSYEQYF

D: -
size: -
V: TRBV27
J: TRBJ2-3
DNA: TGTGCCAGCAGGTCGCCGGGAAGCACAGATACGCAGTATTTT
CDR3: CASRSPGSTDTQYF

D: -
size: -
V: TRBV18
J: TRBJ2-3
DNA: TGTGCCAGCTCACCTTCCGAGACAAGCCATAATACGCAGTATTTT
CDR3: CASSPSETSHNTQYF

D: -
size: -
V: TRBV7-8
J: TRBJ1-6
DNA: TGTGCCAGCGGAGGAATCAATTCACCCCTCCACTTT
CDR3: CASGGINSPLHF

D: -
size: once
V: TRBV30
J: TRBJ1-1
DNA: TGTGCCTGGAGTGTAGCAGGGAAAATAGCTGAAGCTTTCTTT
CDR3: CAWSVAGKIAEAFF

D: -
size: -
V: TRBV6-5
J: TRBJ1-4
DNA: TGTGCCAGCAGTTACCAAACAGGAGGGAAACTGTTTTTT
CDR3: CASSYQTGGKLFF

D: -
size: -
V: TRBV5-4
J: TRBJ2-3
DNA: TGTGCCAGCAGCCCTGGGCAGTCACCTCCCCAGTATTTT
CDR3: CASSPGQSPPQYF

D: TRBD1
size: once
V: TRBV6-6
J: TRBJ1-5
DNA: TGTGCCAGCAGACAGGGGGATCGCAATCAGCCCCAGCATTTT
CDR3: CASRQGDRNQPQHF

D: -
size: once
V: TRBV11-2
J: TRBJ1-2
DNA: TGTGCCAGCAGCGCCGGAAGGACGGGGAGTTACTATGGCTACACCTTC
CDR3: CASSAGRTGSYYGYTF

D: -
size: -
V: TRBV9
J: TRBJ1-6
DNA: TGTGCCAGCAGCGTTCGGGGGGACAACCTAAATAATTCACCCCTCCACTTT
CDR3: CASSVRGDNLNNSPLHF

D: -
size: -
V: TRBV30
J: TRBJ1-5
DNA: TGTGCCTGGAGTGGGGAGGTGGGACAGCCCCAGCATTTT
CDR3: CAWSGEVGQPQHF

D: -
size: -
V: TRBV28
J: TRBJ1-1
DNA: TGTGCCAGCAGTTTACGGGCGCTCCTCGCGGGCACTGAAGCTTTCTTT
CDR3: CASSLRALLAGTEAFF

D: -
size: once
V: TRBV5-4
J: TRBJ1-2
DNA: TGTGCCAGCAGCTCGGACAGCAACTATGGCTACACCTTC
CDR3: CASSSDSNYGYTF

D: -
size: -
V: TRBV19
J: TRBJ1-3
DNA: TGTGCCAGTAGTGCGGCGGGGGGAGGAAACACCATATATTTT
CDR3: CASSAAGGGNTIYF

D: -
size: once
V: TRBV4-1
J: TRBJ2-3
DNA: TGCGCCAGCAGGGAGGGCTTCGGAGATACGCAGTATTTT
CDR3: CASREGFGDTQYF

D: TRBD1
size: -
V: TRBV4-1
J: TRBJ2-3
DNA: TGCGCCAGCAGCCATCCGGGACAGGGGGGAACAGATACGCAGTATTTT
CDR3: CASSHPGQGGTDTQYF

D: TRBD1
size: -
V: TRBV7-8
J: TRBJ1-2
DNA: TGTGCCAGCAGCTCCCGGGCACAGGGGGGTTATGGCTACACCTTC
CDR3: CASSSRAQGGYGYTF

D: -
size: -
V: TRBV19
J: TRBJ2-5
DNA: TGTGCCAGTAGTAGGGACATAACGGAGACCCAGTACTTC
CDR3: CASSRDITETQYF

D: TRBD1
size: few
V: TRBV3-1/TRBV3-2
J: TRBJ1-6
DNA: TGTGCCAGCAGCCGCGACAGGGTTAATTCACCCCTCCACTTT
CDR3: CASSRDRVNSPLHF

D: -
size: few
V: TRBV7-2
J: TRBJ1-6
DNA: TGTGCCAGCAGCTTATCGGGAATTCCGGGCTCCTATAATTCACCCCTCCACTTT
CDR3: CASSLSGIPGSYNSPLHF

D: TRBD1
size: few
V: TRBV29-1
J: TRBJ2-5
DNA: TGCAGCGTCCGGGGGGACAGGGAGTTTCAAGAGACCCAGTACTTC
CDR3: CSVRGDREFQETQYF

D: TRBD1
size: -
V: TRBV10-3
J: TRBJ1-3
DNA: TGTGCCATCAGTGAGTTTCAGGAGATAAGACAGGGAAAGCCTGGAAACACCATATATTTT
CDR3: CAISEFQEIRQGKPGNTIYF

D: -
size: -
V: TRBV15
J: TRBJ2-1
DNA: TGTGCCACCAGCAGAGATAGAAGGGGGGGGCGGAACAATGAGCAGTTCTTC
CDR3: CATSRDRRGGRNNEQFF

D: TRBD2
size: -
V: TRBV12-5
J: TRBJ2-7
DNA: TGTGCTAGTGGTTTGGGACTAGCGGGCCCTACGGCGCAGTACTTC
CDR3: CASGLGLAGPTAQYF

D: TRBD1
size: -
V: TRBV7-9
J: TRBJ2-2
DNA: TGTGCCAGCAGCTCTAGAACAGGGGGCACGGACACCGGGGAGCTGTTTTTT
CDR3: CASSSRTGGTDTGELFF

D: -
size: few
V: TRBV25-1
J: TRBJ2-7
DNA: TGTGCCAGCAGTACCATACAGGAGCAGTACTTC
CDR3: CASSTIQEQYF

D: TRBD1
size: -
V: TRBV7-8
J: TRBJ2-7
DNA: TGTGCCAGCAGCGGGCCAAGGACAGGGGGTTACGAGCAGTACTTC
CDR3: CASSGPRTGGYEQYF

D: -
size: -
V: TRBV12-3/TRBV12-4
J: TRBJ2-1
DNA: TGTGCCAGCAGTTCCCGGAGGGCCGTTGAGCAGTTCTTC
CDR3: CASSSRRAVEQFF

D: -
size: -
V: TRBV28
J: TRBJ1-3
DNA: TGTGCCAGCAGTTTACTCCCCGGGAGTGGAAACACCATATATTTT
CDR3: CASSLLPGSGNTIYF

D: -
size: -
V: TRBV11-2
J: TRBJ1-5
DNA: TGTGCCAGCAGCCCAGGGTATCTCGTCAATCAGCCCCAGCATTTT
CDR3: CASSPGYLVNQPQHF

D: TRBD1
size: -
V: TRBV18
J: TRBJ2-2
DNA: TGTGCCAGCTCACCACCCGGGACAGGGGAGAACACCGGGGAGCTGTTTTTT
CDR3: CASSPPGTGENTGELFF

D: TRBD1
size: -
V: TRBV10-1
J: TRBJ2-1
DNA: TGCGCCAGCAGTGACCCAGGGACAGGGCTGGGGAATGAGCAGTTCTTC
CDR3: CASSDPGTGLGNEQFF

D: TRBD2
size: -
V: TRBV7-2
J: TRBJ2-1
DNA: TGTGCCAGCAGCTTACTAGGACTAGCGGGAGAAGGGCAGTTCTTC
CDR3: CASSLLGLAGEGQFF

D: -
size: -
V: TRBV19
J: TRBJ1-3
DNA: TGTGCCAGTACAGGACACCTTTCTGGAAACACCATATATTTT
CDR3: CASTGHLSGNTIYF

D: -
size: once
V: TRBV13
J: TRBJ2-7
DNA: TGTGCCAGCAGCTTGGACACCAGCTCCTACGAGCAGTACTTC
CDR3: CASSLDTSSYEQYF

D: TRBD2
size: -
V: TRBV19
J: TRBJ2-7
DNA: TGTGCCAGTAGTATGTCTCTGATTGGGCTAGCGGGAGGGCCCTACGAGCAGTACTTC
CDR3: CASSMSLIGLAGGPYEQYF

D: -
size: -
V: TRBV4-1
J: TRBJ1-5
DNA: TGCGCCAGCAGCCCCCGTGCAGGATTTAGCAATCAGCCCCAGCATTTT
CDR3: CASSPRAGFSNQPQHF

D: TRBD1
size: -
V: TRBV11-2
J: TRBJ2-5
DNA: TGTGCCAGCAGCCCGTCGACAGGGGTGAGCAAGACCCAGTACTTC
CDR3: CASSPSTGVSKTQYF

D: TRBD2
size: -
V: TRBV4-1
J: TRBJ2-7
DNA: TGCGCCAGCAGCCAAGATATAGGGAGCGGGACTGCCCGGTCCTACGAGCAGTACTTC
CDR3: CASSQDIGSGTARSYEQYF